These T cell receptor beta chains were read from a single sample in a study of T-cell reconstitution after alpha-beta-depleted transplantation in children. TCRdb reprocessed the PCR reads with MiXCR, giving one entry per CDR3 protein. The table shows 420,000 or so distinct CDR3 sequences, with roughly a tenth occurring only once. Sequencing used PBMCs from the stem cell graft donor, obtained from the stem cell graft. These receptors were collected from a human donor who donated a stem cell graft to a child with acute myeloid leukemia. Each CDR3 is given with its conserved first and last residue. Clone size is given for some rows only: seen once, a few or many times, or a class if the clone is expanded.

clone size | J gene | V gene | CDR3 protein
. | TRBJ1-1 | TRBV7-2 | CASSSLSNTEAFF
. | TRBJ1-1 | TRBV5-1 | CASSKGTTNTEAFF
many | TRBJ2-1 | TRBV29-1 | CSVEPDLAGDEQFF
few | TRBJ1-2 | TRBV12-3/TRBV12-4 | CASSETGEDGYTF
. | TRBJ1-4 | TRBV5-1 | CASSLVYSVQQAGEKLFF
few | TRBJ2-3 | TRBV6-5 | CASSYYGTSGTDTQYF
. | TRBJ2-3 | TRBV6-1 | CASRERPMLGQYF
many | TRBJ1-1 | TRBV7-2 | CASSQGRGYTEAFF
. | TRBJ2-1 | TRBV12-3/TRBV12-4 | CASSRDSVNEQFF
. | TRBJ2-3 | TRBV7-3 | CASRASGGSDTQYF
few | TRBJ2-1 | TRBV29-1 | CSAEGTSGTLPSYNEQFF
few | TRBJ2-3 | TRBV7-2 | CASSLGGGTRDTQYF
few | TRBJ2-1 | TRBV6-1 | CASSGTGLAVNEQFF
. | TRBJ2-3 | TRBV12-3/TRBV12-4 | CASSPGLAEGYPSTDTQYF
many | TRBJ2-1 | TRBV20-1 | CSARDPTDYSSYNEQFF
many | TRBJ1-6 | TRBV12-3/TRBV12-4 | CASSLGQANSPLHF
. | TRBJ2-3 | TRBV5-1 | CASSRAATQGDTQYF
few | TRBJ2-2 | TRBV5-1 | CASSLAAGRAGELFF
. | TRBJ2-5 | TRBV12-3/TRBV12-4 | CAGSPAVERETQYF
few | TRBJ2-6 | TRBV11-2 | CASSLEGLAGFSGANVLTF
few | TRBJ2-2 | TRBV6-5 | CASSYSLHNTGELFF
few | TRBJ2-7 | TRBV5-5 | CASSLGAGDEQYF
. | TRBJ1-4 | TRBV6-1 | CASSRDSGSMGKLFF